This TCR beta chain emerged from a study of shared clonotypes between healthy human individuals. The CDR3 contains 14 residues. V lost 2 bases and J 2 bases, leaving 9 bases between the germline ends. Germline-derived CDR1 and CDR2 are SGHNT and YYREEE (reference sequence). Libraries were prepared by immunoSEQ multiplex PCR; TCRdb keeps only in-frame clonotypes and omits some of them. This table holds 2 million to 2.5 million clones, under 97% found once. Of note for this clone: The sample contains more than one DNA sequence encoding this CDR3.

The sample taken for sequencing was naive CD4+ T cells sorted from blood. Documented subset: CD45RA+ positively selected. J is TRBJ2-3 and V is TRBV5-4; TRBD2 might be the D (6 bases). The receptor's source is a man aged 18 to 29 in good health. CDR3: CASSLAGYTDTQYF. The CDR3 region has the DNA TGTGCCAGCAGCTTAGCGGGTTACACAGATACGCAGTATTTT. The complete variable domain, with remaining parts taken from reference TRBV5-4 and TRBJ2-3, reads ETGVTQSPTHLIKTRGQQVTLRCSSQSGHNTVSWYQQALGQGPQFIFQYYREEENGRGNFPPRFSGLQFPNYSSELNVNALELDDSALYLCASSLAGYTDTQYFGPGTRLTVL.